Given below is one TCR beta chain in context. This sample stems from a study of T cells of healthy individuals. The CDR3 extends over 14 amino acids. The ends were cut back, 8 bases at V and 7 bases at J, with 18 bases in the middle. In germline, CDR1 is LNHDA, CDR2 SQIVND (reference sequence). Each CDR3 protein gets one entry after TCRdb re-called the 5' RACE reads with MiXCR. The sample has 40,000 to 60,000 distinct CDR3 sequences, approximately 15% seen once; the top ten hold roughly a sixth. The chain has TRBV19 and TRBJ1-5, with D possibly being TRBD1 (5 bases). The source is a human donor in good health. The CDR3 DNA sequence: TGTGCCAGTGCGACGGGGGAATCATGGCAGCCCCAGCATTTT. Protein: CASATGESWQPQHF.